These 18 T cell receptor beta chains were all obtained from the same sample, sequenced in a study of cytomegalovirus exposure and HLA in healthy donors. The PCR contained 60 Vbeta and 13 Jbeta primers. Profiled with immunoSEQ multiplex PCR; TCRdb holds only in-frame clones, not every one. The table shows 250,000 to 350,000 clones, with about nine tenths occurring only once. Input material: PBMCs. All receptors come from a man aged 40-49 years in good health and CMV-seropositive.

The chain is built from TRBV18 and TRBJ1-2; D is ambiguous. The V and J ends lost 3 bases and 8 bases respectively, with 16 bases between them. The CDR3 consists of 14 residues. Germline V CDR1 and CDR2: KGHSH, LQKENI. CDR3: CASSPSTPVEGYTF. CDR3 sequence (DNA): TGTGCCAGCTCACCTAGCACGCCGGTCGAGGGCTACACCTTC.

The rearrangement joins TRBV6-5 to TRBJ1-2; D not resolved. V lost 4 bases, J lost 11 bases, and 11 bases lay in between. This CDR3 has 11 amino acids. Germline CDR1 and CDR2: MNHEY and SVGAGI. The CDR3 sequence is CASSFRQRYTF. The CDR3 region has the DNA TGTGCCAGCAGTTTCCGGCAGCGATACACCTTC.

This clone showed up just a few times. The chain links TRBV6-5 to TRBJ2-2; possibly TRBD2 for D (5 bases). Germline V CDR1 and CDR2: MNHEY, SVGAGI. There are 14 residues in the CDR3. V lost 5 bases and J lost 4, with 11 bases in between. The CDR3 loop reads CASSRAGGTGELFF. CDR3 coding DNA: TGTGCCAGCAGTCGAGCAGGAGGCACCGGGGAGCTGTTTTTT.

The chain's CDR3 is CASSRGGAGETQYF. The CDR3 coding sequence is TGTGCCAGCAGCAGGGGTGGGGCCGGAGAGACCCAGTACTTC. The chain employs TRBV11-2 and TRBJ2-5, with D possibly matching TRBD1 (5 bases). The CDR3 sequence is 14 residues long. Germline V gene lookup returns CDR1 SGHAT and CDR2 FQNNGV. Trimming removed 5 bases at V and 4 bases at J, with 14 bases between.

The chain carries TRBV10-3 and TRBJ2-3, with TRBD2 matching over 8 bases. The CDR3 length is 13 residues. Per germline, CDR1 ENHRY and CDR2 SYGVKD. The V segment lost 11 bases and the J segment 4 bases; nucleotides outside the gene matches: 8. The CDR3 sequence: CASAGGGPDTQYF. In DNA form, the CDR3 reads TGTGCCTCTGCGGGGGGAGGCCCAGATACGCAGTATTTT.

The chain has TRBV25-1 and TRBJ1-2, with 9 bases lining up with TRBD1. Germline V CDR1 and CDR2: MGHDK, SYGVNS. V shed 8 bases and J 8 bases; nucleotides not matched to a gene: 9. CDR3 length: 13 residues. This CDR3 reads CASSKGQGRGYTF. The CDR3 nucleotides are TGTGCCAGCTCGAAGGGACAGGGAAGAGGCTACACCTTC.

V and J are TRBV27 and TRBJ2-3, with 7 bases identical to TRBD1. Losses at the gene ends were 4 bases for V and 0 bases for J; bases not matched to a gene: 4. Germline V gene data show CDR1 as MNHEY and CDR2 as SMNVEV (reference sequence). The CDR3 is made up of 15 amino acids. CDR3 loop: CASSSGQASTDTQYF. CDR3 nucleotide sequence: TGTGCCAGCAGTTCTGGACAGGCGAGCACAGATACGCAGTATTTT.

The V and J genes are TRBV15 and TRBJ1-1; D might be TRBD1 (6 bases). Trimming cost V 4 bases and J 0 bases, with 12 bases left between them. The CDR3 has 15 amino acids. The germline CDR1 and CDR2 sequences are LNHNV and YYDKDF (reference sequence). CDR3 coding DNA: TGTGCCACCAGCACGCACAGGGAAATGAACACTGAAGCTTTCTTT. It is translated as CATSTHREMNTEAFF.

The rearrangement uses TRBV5-8 and TRBJ2-1; TRBD2 aligns across 10 bases. V lost 4 bases to trimming and J lost 3 bases; unmatched junction nucleotides: 7. The CDR3 sequence is 16 residues long. Germline-derived CDR1 and CDR2 are SGHTS and YDEGEE. DNA of the CDR3: TGTGCCAGCAGCGTAGAAGGACTAGCGGTCTACAATGAGCAGTTCTTC. Protein product: CASSVEGLAVYNEQFF. Using reference TRBV5-8 and TRBJ2-1 for the parts outside the CDR3, the full variable domain is EAGVTQSPTHLIKTRGQQATLRCSPISGHTSVYWYQQALGLGLQFLLWYDEGEERNRGNFPPRFSGRQFPNYSSELNVNALELEDSALYLCASSVEGLAVYNEQFFGPGTRLTVL.

To note about this clone: The sample carries other DNA sequences with the same CDR3. The CDR3 DNA reads TGTGCCAGCAGCGAGATGGGACAGGGGAACACCGGGGAGCTGTTTTTT. This codes for CASSEMGQGNTGELFF. This chain connects TRBV9 to TRBJ2-2; the match to TRBD1 covers 9 bases. The germline V gene encodes CDR1 SGDLS and CDR2 YYNGEE. The CDR3 runs 16 residues. Unmatched junction bases numbered 4, after V lost 3 bases and J lost 1 base.

The rearrangement uses TRBV19 and TRBJ1-1, with D possibly being TRBD1 (6 bases). V lost 7 bases and J lost 6, with 15 bases in between. The CDR3 runs to 13 residues. Per the germline V gene, CDR1 is LNHDA and CDR2 is SQIVND (reference sequence). The CDR3 coding sequence is TGTGCCAGTACCACGAGGGGGTTCTCTGAAGCTTTCTTT. Encoded protein: CASTTRGFSEAFF.

The chain joins TRBV7-3 to TRBJ2-2; TRBD2 might be the D (5 bases). V shed 4 bases and J shed 2 bases, with 8 bases lying between them. CDR1 SGHTA and CDR2 FQGTGA come from the germline V gene. CDR3 length: 14 residues. The CDR3 loop is CASSSGINTGELFF. DNA for the CDR3: TGTGCCAGCAGCTCCGGGATCAACACCGGGGAGCTGTTTTTT.

The chain uses TRBV6-6 and TRBJ2-6, with 9 positions matching TRBD1. J lost 2 bases, V lost 10 bases, and 9 bases had no gene match. Germline CDR1 MNHNY, CDR2 SVGAGI (reference sequence). CDR3 size: 16 residues. The CDR3 region is CAITDRGGPGANVLTF. DNA of the CDR3: TGTGCCATCACGGACAGGGGAGGCCCTGGGGCCAACGTCCTGACTTTC.

The chain has TRBV6-1 and TRBJ1-5; 9 nucleotides agree with TRBD1. Trimming took 6 bases from V and 1 from J; bases not matched to a gene: 4. The CDR3 covers 15 residues. Germline V gene data show CDR1 as MNHNS and CDR2 as SASEGT. The CDR3 DNA sequence: TGTGCCAGCAGAAGGGACAGGGCAAGCAATCAGCCCCAGCATTTT. Translated: CASRRDRASNQPQHF.

V usage is TRBV7-9 and J usage is TRBJ1-2; TRBD1 is a possible D gene (5 bases). This CDR3 comprises 15 residues. From germline, CDR1 is SEHNR and CDR2 FQNEAQ (reference sequence). V lost 4 bases, J lost 8 bases, and 20 bases lay in between. CDR3 nucleotides: TGTGCCAGCAGCTCCCCCGCCAGGGACTTAAGGGGCTACACCTTC. Residues: CASSSPARDLRGYTF.

The V call is TRBV7-6, the J call TRBJ2-1; TRBD2 matches at 7 bases. The V and J ends lost 3 bases and 0 bases, in that order; junction bases with no gene match: 5. Germline CDR1 reads SGHVS; CDR2 reads FNYEAQ. The CDR3 sequence is 16 residues long. The CDR3 nucleotides read TGTGCCAGCAGCTTCCCGGGCGGGAGCTCCTACAATGAGCAGTTCTTC. Its protein is CASSFPGGSSYNEQFF.

The V gene is TRBV27, the J gene TRBJ2-1, with 11 bases fitting TRBD2. Per the germline V gene, CDR1 is MNHEY and CDR2 is SMNVEV (reference sequence). The CDR3 is made up of 16 amino acids. The trim removed 3 bases at V and 6 bases at J, leaving 7 bases unmatched. In DNA form, the CDR3 reads TGTGCCAGCAGTTTCGATTCCGGGACTAGCGGCAATGAGCAGTTCTTC. This sequence encodes CASSFDSGTSGNEQFF.

The rearrangement joins TRBV7-3 to TRBJ1-1; D is unclear. Germline V gives CDR1 SGHTA, CDR2 FQGTGA. This CDR3 has 13 amino acids. V lost 5 bases and J lost 0, with 7 bases in between. CDR3 protein: CASSGEVNTEAFF. As DNA, the CDR3 is TGTGCCAGCAGCGGGGAGGTGAACACTGAAGCTTTCTTT.